The 4 T cell receptor beta chains reported below all come from one sample, sequenced in a study of CD8 T cells in Susac syndrome. Reverse transcription of roughly 0.5 to 1 ug RNA was carried out with random hexamers. TCRdb re-derived calls from the immunoSEQ multiplex PCR reads in MiXCR, one entry per CDR3 protein. This sample carries 90,000 to 150,000 distinct CDR3 sequences, 93% of them seen once, and the ten largest clones take roughly 0.088%. What was sequenced was CD4+ T cells from PBMCs. These receptors came from a human donor with multiple sclerosis.

The chain joins TRBV5-1 to TRBJ1-2; 8 positions match TRBD1. Per the germline V gene, CDR1 is SGHRS and CDR2 is YFSETQ. V lost 1 base, J lost 6 bases, and 8 bases stayed unmatched. CDR3 length: 15 residues. CDR3 region: CASSLRQGAANGYTF. As DNA, the CDR3 is TGCGCCAGCAGCTTGCGCCAGGGGGCAGCGAATGGCTACACCTTC.

J is TRBJ1-2 and V is TRBV18, with D maybe TRBD1 (5 bases). The CDR3 runs 16 residues. The V and J ends lost 5 bases and 2 bases respectively, with 18 bases between them. CDR1 and CDR2 (germline): KGHSH, LQKENI. The CDR3, as DNA: TGTGCCAGCTCAGCGCTTACGGGGGGGACCAACTATGGCTACACCTTC. The encoded protein is CASSALTGGTNYGYTF.

The chain carries TRBV7-9 and TRBJ2-3; no reliable D call. The CDR3 covers 16 residues. Germline V CDR1 and CDR2: SEHNR, FQNEAQ (reference sequence). The germline V and J ends were trimmed by 2 bases and 1 base, with 13 bases remaining between them. CDR3 amino acids: CASSLRARVGTDTQYF. In DNA, the CDR3 is TGTGCCAGCAGCTTAAGAGCTAGGGTCGGCACAGATACGCAGTATTTT.

V gene TRBV5-1 combines with J gene TRBJ2-7; D perhaps matches TRBD2 (5 bases). Per germline, CDR1 SGHRS and CDR2 YFSETQ. V gave up 4 bases and J gave up 2 bases, with 13 bases separating them. The CDR3 is 14 residues long. The CDR3 region has the DNA TGCGCCAGCAGCAGTTCGGCCGGGACCTACGAGCAGTACTTC. It encodes CASSSSAGTYEQYF.